This T cell receptor beta chain was sequenced during a study of radiotherapy plus CTLA-4 blockade in lung cancer. Study-wide results and limits: Together with interferon-beta, which increased in serum after radiation, early dynamic changes in blood T cell clones were reportedly the best predictors of response. Expansion in blood of tumor-derived TCR clones was seen after radiotherapy plus ipilimumab.

Assay used: immunoSEQ multiplex PCR; TCRdb lists only in-frame clones, some missing. The sample carries tens of thousands of clones, roughly three quarters recorded once. Participants had chemo-refractory metastatic non-small-cell lung cancer and were treated with focal radiation plus ipilimumab CTLA-4 blockade. Remarks on this clone: Its antigen is undetermined.

The receptor was derived from a human donor with non-small cell lung cancer whose response to radiotherapy plus ipilimumab could not be evaluated. Some clones in this sample may be carry-over from other donors' samples. Material: peripheral blood, obtained from a patient treated with radiotherapy plus ipilimumab.

CDR3 in DNA: TGTGCCAGCAGCTTGGACGGCAGGCCCACTGAAGCTTTCTTT. Translation gives CASSLDGRPTEAFF. The chain joins TRBV5-4 to TRBJ1-1; D unresolved. CDR1 is SGHNT and CDR2 is YYREEE in the germline V gene (reference sequence). The CDR3 is made up of 14 amino acids. V was pared by 0 bases and J by 4 bases, with 10 bases between.